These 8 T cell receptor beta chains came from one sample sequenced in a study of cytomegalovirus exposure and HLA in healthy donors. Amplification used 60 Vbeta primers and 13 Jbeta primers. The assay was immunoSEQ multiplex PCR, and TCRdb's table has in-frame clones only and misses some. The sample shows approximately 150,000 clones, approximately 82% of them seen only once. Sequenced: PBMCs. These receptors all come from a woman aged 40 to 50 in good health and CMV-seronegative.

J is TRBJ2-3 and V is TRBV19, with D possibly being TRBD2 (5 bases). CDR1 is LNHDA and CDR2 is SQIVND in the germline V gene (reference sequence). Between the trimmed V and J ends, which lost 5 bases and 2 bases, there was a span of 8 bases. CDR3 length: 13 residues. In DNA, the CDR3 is TGTGCCAGTAGTCCGGGGAACACAGATACGCAGTATTTT. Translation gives CASSPGNTDTQYF.

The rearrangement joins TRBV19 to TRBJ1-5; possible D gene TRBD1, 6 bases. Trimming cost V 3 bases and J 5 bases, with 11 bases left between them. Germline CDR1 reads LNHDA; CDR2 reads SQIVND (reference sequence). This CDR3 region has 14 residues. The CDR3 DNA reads TGTGCCAGTAGTATGGACAGAGACGATCAGCCCCAGCATTTT. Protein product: CASSMDRDDQPQHF.

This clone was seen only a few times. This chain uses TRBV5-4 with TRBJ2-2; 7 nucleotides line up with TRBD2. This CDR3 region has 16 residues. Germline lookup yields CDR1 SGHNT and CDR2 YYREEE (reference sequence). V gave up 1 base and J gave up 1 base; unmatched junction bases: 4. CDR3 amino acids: CASSLYGGGNTGELFF. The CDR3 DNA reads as TGTGCCAGCAGCTTGTATGGCGGGGGGAACACCGGGGAGCTGTTTTTT. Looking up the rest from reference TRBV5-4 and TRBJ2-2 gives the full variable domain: ETGVTQSPTHLIKTRGQQVTLRCSSQSGHNTVSWYQQALGQGPQFIFQYYREEENGRGNFPPRFSGLQFPNYSSELNVNALELDDSALYLCASSLYGGGNTGELFFGEGSRLTVL.

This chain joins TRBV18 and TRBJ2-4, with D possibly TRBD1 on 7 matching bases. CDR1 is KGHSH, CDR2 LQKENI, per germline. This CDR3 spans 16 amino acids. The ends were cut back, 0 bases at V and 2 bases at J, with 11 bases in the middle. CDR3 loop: CASSPPGGQSKNIQYF. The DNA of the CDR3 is TGTGCCAGCTCACCACCGGGGGGACAGTCCAAAAACATTCAGTACTTC.

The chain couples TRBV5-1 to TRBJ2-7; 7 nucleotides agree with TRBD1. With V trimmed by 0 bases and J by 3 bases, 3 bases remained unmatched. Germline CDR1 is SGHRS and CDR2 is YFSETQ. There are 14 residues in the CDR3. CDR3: CASSLGRGNYEQYF. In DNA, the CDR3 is TGCGCCAGCAGCTTGGGCAGGGGGAACTACGAGCAGTACTTC. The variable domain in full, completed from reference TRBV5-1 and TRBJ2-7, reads KAGVTQTPRYLIKTRGQQVTLSCSPISGHRSVSWYQQTPGQGLQFLFEYFSETQRNKGNFPGRFSGRQFSNSRSEMNVSTLELGDSALYLCASSLGRGNYEQYFGPGTRLTVT.

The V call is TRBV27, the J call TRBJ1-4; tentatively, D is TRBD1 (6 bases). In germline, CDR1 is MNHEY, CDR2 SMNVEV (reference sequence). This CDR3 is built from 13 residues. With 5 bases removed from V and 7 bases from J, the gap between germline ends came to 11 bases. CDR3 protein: CASSNQGFEKLFF. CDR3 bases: TGTGCCAGCAGTAACCAGGGGTTTGAAAAACTGTTTTTT. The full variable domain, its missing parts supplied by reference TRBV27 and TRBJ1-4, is EAQVTQNPRYLITVTGKKLTVTCSQNMNHEYMSWYRQDPGLGLRQIYYSMNVEVTDKGDVPEGYKVSRKEKRNFPLILESPSPNQTSLYFCASSNQGFEKLFFGSGTQLSVL.

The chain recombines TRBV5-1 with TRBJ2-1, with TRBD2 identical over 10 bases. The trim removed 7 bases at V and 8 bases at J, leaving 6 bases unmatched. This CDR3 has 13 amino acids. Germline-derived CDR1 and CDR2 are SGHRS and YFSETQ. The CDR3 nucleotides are TGCGCCAGCGCGGGACTAGCGATACATGAGCAGTTCTTC. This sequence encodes CASAGLAIHEQFF.

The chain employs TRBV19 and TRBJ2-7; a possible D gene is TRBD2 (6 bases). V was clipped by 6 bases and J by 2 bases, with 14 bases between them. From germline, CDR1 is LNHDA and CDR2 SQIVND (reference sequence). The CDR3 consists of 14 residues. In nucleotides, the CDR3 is TGTGCCAGTAGAGGGGAGCGGGCGCCCTACGAGCAGTACTTC. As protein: CASRGERAPYEQYF.